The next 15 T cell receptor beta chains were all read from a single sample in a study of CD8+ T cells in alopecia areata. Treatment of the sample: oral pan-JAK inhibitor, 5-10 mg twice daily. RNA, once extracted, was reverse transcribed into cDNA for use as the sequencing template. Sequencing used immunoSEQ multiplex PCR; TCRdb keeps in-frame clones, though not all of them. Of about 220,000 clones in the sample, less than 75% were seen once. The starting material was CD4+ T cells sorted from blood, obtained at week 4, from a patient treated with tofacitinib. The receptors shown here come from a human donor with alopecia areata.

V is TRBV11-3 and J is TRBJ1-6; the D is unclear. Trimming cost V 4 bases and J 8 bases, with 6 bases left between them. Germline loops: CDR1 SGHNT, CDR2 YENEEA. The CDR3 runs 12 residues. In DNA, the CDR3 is TGTGCCAGCAGCTACTTGGATTCACCCCTCCACTTT. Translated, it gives CASSYLDSPLHF. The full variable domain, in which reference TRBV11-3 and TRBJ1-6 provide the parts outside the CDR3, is EAGVVQSPRYKIIEKKQPVAFWCNPISGHNTLYWYLQNLGQGPELLIRYENEEAVDDSQLPKDRFSAERLKGVDSTLKIQPAELGDSAVYLCASSYLDSPLHFGNGTRLTVT.

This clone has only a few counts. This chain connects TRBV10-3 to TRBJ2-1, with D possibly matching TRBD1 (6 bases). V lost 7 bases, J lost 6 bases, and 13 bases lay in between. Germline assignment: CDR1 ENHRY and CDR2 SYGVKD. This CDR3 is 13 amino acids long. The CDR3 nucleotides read TGTGCCATCACCCCTGGACAGCTCAATGAGCAGTTCTTC. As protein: CAITPGQLNEQFF.

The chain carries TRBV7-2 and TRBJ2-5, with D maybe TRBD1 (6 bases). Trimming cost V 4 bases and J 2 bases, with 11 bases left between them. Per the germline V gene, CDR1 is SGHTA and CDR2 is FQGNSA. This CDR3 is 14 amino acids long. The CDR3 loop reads CASSSPRGQETQYF. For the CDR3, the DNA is TGTGCCAGCAGCTCCCCTAGGGGGCAAGAGACCCAGTACTTC.

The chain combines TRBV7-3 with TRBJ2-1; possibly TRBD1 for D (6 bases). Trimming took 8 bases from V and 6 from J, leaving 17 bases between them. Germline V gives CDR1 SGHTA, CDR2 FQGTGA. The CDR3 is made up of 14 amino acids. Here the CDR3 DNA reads TGTGCCAGCCGGAGGCAGGGGAACTCCAATGAGCAGTTCTTC. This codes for CASRRQGNSNEQFF. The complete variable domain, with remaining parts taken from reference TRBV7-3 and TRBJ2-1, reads GAGVSQTPSNKVTEKGKYVELRCDPISGHTALYWYRQSLGQGPEFLIYFQGTGAADDSGLPNDRFFAVRPEGSVSTLKIQRTERGDSAVYLCASRRQGNSNEQFFGPGTRLTVL.

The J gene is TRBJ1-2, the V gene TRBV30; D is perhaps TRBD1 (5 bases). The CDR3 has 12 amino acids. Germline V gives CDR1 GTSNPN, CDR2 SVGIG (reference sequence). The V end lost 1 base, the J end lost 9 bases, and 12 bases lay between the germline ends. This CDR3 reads CAWSGQGGRYTF. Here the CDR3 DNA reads TGTGCCTGGAGTGGGCAGGGAGGCCGCTACACCTTC.

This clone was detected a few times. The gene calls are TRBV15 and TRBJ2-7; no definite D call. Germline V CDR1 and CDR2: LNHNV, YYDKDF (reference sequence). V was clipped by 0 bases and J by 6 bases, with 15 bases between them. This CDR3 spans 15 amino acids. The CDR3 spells CATSRDRSGVGEQYF. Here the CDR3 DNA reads TGTGCCACCAGCAGAGATAGATCCGGAGTGGGCGAGCAGTACTTC.

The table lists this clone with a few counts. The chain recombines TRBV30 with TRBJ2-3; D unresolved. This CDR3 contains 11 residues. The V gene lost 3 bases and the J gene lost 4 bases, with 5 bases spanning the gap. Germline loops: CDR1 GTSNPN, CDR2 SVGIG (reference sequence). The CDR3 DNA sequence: TGTGCCTGGAGGCAGGCAGATACGCAGTATTTT. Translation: CAWRQADTQYF.

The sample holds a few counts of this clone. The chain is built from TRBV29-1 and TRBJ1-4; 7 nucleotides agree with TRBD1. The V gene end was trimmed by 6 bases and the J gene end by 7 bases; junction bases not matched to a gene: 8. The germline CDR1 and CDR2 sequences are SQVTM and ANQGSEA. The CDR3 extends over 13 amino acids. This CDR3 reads CSVEQGRGEKLFF. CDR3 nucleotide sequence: TGCAGCGTAGAACAGGGGCGCGGTGAAAAACTGTTTTTT.

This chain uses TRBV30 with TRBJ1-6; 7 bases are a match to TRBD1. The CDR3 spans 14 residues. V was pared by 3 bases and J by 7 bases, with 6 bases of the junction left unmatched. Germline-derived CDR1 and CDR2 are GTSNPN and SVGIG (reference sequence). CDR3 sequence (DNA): TGTGCCTGGAGCGGGGACAGATTGAATTCACCCCTCCACTTT. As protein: CAWSGDRLNSPLHF. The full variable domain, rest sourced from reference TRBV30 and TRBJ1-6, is SQTIHQWPATLVQPVGSPLSLECTVEGTSNPNLYWYRQAAGRGLQLLFYSVGIGQISSEVPQNLSASRPQDRQFILSSKKLLLSDSGFYLCAWSGDRLNSPLHFGNGTRLTVT.

The CDR3 sequence is CASSLASGYTF. In DNA, the CDR3 is TGTGCCAGCAGCTTGGCCTCTGGCTACACCTTC. This chain links TRBV5-6 with TRBJ1-2; D uncertain. CDR1 is SGHDT and CDR2 is YYEEEE in the germline V gene. V was pared by 0 bases and J by 7 bases, with 4 bases between. The CDR3 runs to 11 residues.

The CDR3 reads CSVEFSRVYGYTF. The DNA of the CDR3 is TGCAGCGTTGAATTTAGCCGGGTATATGGCTACACCTTC. The chain has TRBV29-1 and TRBJ1-2; D is undetermined. The CDR3 extends over 13 amino acids. Germline V lookup: CDR1 SQVTM, CDR2 ANQGSEA. V lost 2 bases to trimming and J lost 5 bases, with 12 bases between them.

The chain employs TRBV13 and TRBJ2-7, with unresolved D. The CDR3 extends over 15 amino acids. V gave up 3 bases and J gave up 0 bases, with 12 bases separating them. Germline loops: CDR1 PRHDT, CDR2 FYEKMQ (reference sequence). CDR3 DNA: TGTGCCAGCAGCTTTAGTGGCCCTAGCTCCTACGAGCAGTACTTC. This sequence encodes CASSFSGPSSYEQYF.

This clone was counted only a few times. CDR3 nucleotides: TGTGCCAGCAGCATTAGCGGGGGACTCTACAATGAGCAGTTCTTC. Translated, it gives CASSISGGLYNEQFF. This chain links TRBV9 with TRBJ2-1, with 9 bases aligning to TRBD2. J was trimmed by 3 bases and V by 4 bases; bases with no gene match: 5. Germline values: CDR1 SGDLS, CDR2 YYNGEE. The CDR3 consists of 15 residues.

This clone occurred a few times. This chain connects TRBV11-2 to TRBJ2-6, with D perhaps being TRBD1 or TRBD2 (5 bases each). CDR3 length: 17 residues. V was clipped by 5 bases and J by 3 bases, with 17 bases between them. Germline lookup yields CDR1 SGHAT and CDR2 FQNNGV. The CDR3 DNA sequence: TGTGCCAGCAGCCTCCGGGACGGCTCTTTTGGGGCCAACGTCCTGACTTTC. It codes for CASSLRDGSFGANVLTF.

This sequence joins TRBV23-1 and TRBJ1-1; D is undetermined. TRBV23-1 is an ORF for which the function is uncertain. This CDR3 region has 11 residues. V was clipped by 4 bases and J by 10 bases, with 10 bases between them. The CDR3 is CASSRRDAAFF. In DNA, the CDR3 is TGCGCCAGCAGTCGGAGGGATGCAGCTTTCTTT.